The clone carrying this T cell receptor beta chain was seen only a few times. Antigen: not known. The sample originates from a study of T-cell memory formation after mild COVID-19. A single record per CDR3 protein comes from TCRdb applying MiXCR to the 5' RACE reads. The sample records 300,000 or so distinct CDR3 sequences, around a sixth being singletons. Germline lookup yields CDR1 SGHVS and CDR2 FQNEAQ. With 2 bases removed from V and 2 bases from J, the gap between germline ends came to 10 bases. The length of the CDR3 is 15 residues. The study, taken as a whole, reports: Certain responding clones were present in pre-infection memory, suggesting participation of cross-reactive memory.

This clonotype was obtained from a man younger than 30 who had mild COVID-19 (a few samples of this study predate the infection). Cell type and time point are not known. The V call is TRBV7-8, the J call TRBJ1-5; D gene ambiguous. Source material: PBMCs or a T cell subset sorted from them (not recorded which). CDR3 nucleotide sequence: TGTGCCAGCAGCTTACTATACTTAGGCAATCAGCCCCAGCATTTT. Its protein product is CASSLLYLGNQPQHF.